A selection of T cell receptor beta chains follows, all from one sample in a study of Ad26.COV2.S vaccination and SARS-CoV-2 variants. Assay: immunoSEQ multiplex PCR; the TCRdb copy retains only in-frame clones and omits some. Found here are 120,000 to 150,000 clones, about nine tenths of them singletons; the top ten hold more than 4.5%. This material consisted of peripheral blood, taken after recovery from COVID-19. Receptor source: a human donor who had recovered from COVID-19. Each CDR3 is given with its conserved first and last residue. The order of the fields is D gene, J gene, clone size, V gene, CDR3 DNA, CDR3 protein. The D gene is left open where the match is weak. Some rows mark clone size as missing; the rest say once, few, many or name a class of expanded clone.

>-|TRBJ2-1|-|TRBV27
TGTGCCAGCAGTCGGACCGGGAGTAACAATGAGCAGTTCTTC
CASSRTGSNNEQFF
>TRBD1|TRBJ2-2|-|TRBV11-2
TGTGCCAGCTCCAAGCCAGGGGGGAACACCGGGGAGCTGTTTTTT
CASSKPGGNTGELFF
>-|TRBJ1-6|-|TRBV7-6
TGTGCCAGCAGCTTAAGGCCAGGGAACGGTTCACCCCTCCACTTT
CASSLRPGNGSPLHF
>-|TRBJ1-2|-|TRBV28
TGTGCCACCTTAGACAGCCGAATTATCTACTATGGCTACACCTTC
CATLDSRIIYYGYTF
>-|TRBJ1-1|-|TRBV11-2
TGTGCCAGCAGCTTAGGTCCTGTAGGGGCCTTGAACACTGAAGCTTTCTTT
CASSLGPVGALNTEAFF
>-|TRBJ1-6|-|TRBV5-5
TGTGCCAGCACCTTCTCCTATAATTCACCCCTCCACTTT
CASTFSYNSPLHF
>-|TRBJ1-1|few|TRBV3-1/TRBV3-2
TGTGCCAGCAGCCAAGATGAGAGGCTAAGGGACCTTCAGTCTGAAGCTTTCTTT
CASSQDERLRDLQSEAFF
>-|TRBJ1-1|few|TRBV6-2/TRBV6-3
TGTGCCAGCAGTCACGGGGGTGAAGCTTTCTTT
CASSHGGEAFF
>-|TRBJ1-2|-|TRBV18
TGTGCCAGCTCACCCTTGGACAGCCCTTCCTATGGCTACACCTTC
CASSPLDSPSYGYTF
>-|TRBJ1-1|-|TRBV11-2
TGTGCCAGCAGCTTACAGCGGAGGACTGAAGCTTTCTTT
CASSLQRRTEAFF
>-|TRBJ1-6|once|TRBV28
TGTGCCAGCAGTTTATACGCATGGTCGAGTAATTCACCCCTCCACTTT
CASSLYAWSSNSPLHF
>-|TRBJ2-2|-|TRBV4-3
TGCGCCAGCAGCCAAGAGGGCACGTTGGGTGAGAACACCGGGGAGCTGTTTTTT
CASSQEGTLGENTGELFF
>TRBD2|TRBJ2-7|-|TRBV5-1
TGCGCCAGCAGCGGGGGGGACGGACCCTACGAGCAGTACTTC
CASSGGDGPYEQYF
>-|TRBJ1-1|-|TRBV7-2
TGTGCCAGCAGCTTAAATCAGGGAGGGATCACTGAAGCTTTCTTT
CASSLNQGGITEAFF
>-|TRBJ1-4|-|TRBV28
TGTGCCAGCAGTGCCCAGGACCCACGTAACCTACTGTTTTTT
CASSAQDPRNLLFF
>TRBD2|TRBJ2-7|-|TRBV30
TGTGCCTGGAGTTCTAGCGGGGGGGCCCCGACCCCCTACGAGCAGTACTTC
CAWSSSGGAPTPYEQYF
>-|TRBJ1-6|-|TRBV30
TGTGCCTGGGGGACAACCTATAATTCACCCCTCCACTTT
CAWGTTYNSPLHF
>TRBD1|TRBJ1-4|-|TRBV28
TGTGCCAGCAGAACACCCGCGACAGGGGATAATGAAAAACTGTTTTTT
CASRTPATGDNEKLFF
>-|TRBJ2-6|once|TRBV28
TGTGCCAGCAGTGGGATTCAAGGGGCCGGCTCTGGGGCCAACGTCCTGACTTTC
CASSGIQGAGSGANVLTF
>-|TRBJ1-1|-|TRBV28
TGTGCCAGCACCCTCCTTGACAGGCCCCCCGGGACTTTCTTT
CASTLLDRPPGTFF
>-|TRBJ2-1|few|TRBV4-1
TGCGCCAGCAGCCATCCCTTCAGACAGAGATACAATGAGCAGTTCTTC
CASSHPFRQRYNEQFF
>-|TRBJ1-4|-|TRBV7-9
TGTGCCAGCAGCTACGTGGGGCCTCGTGAAAAACTGTTTTTT
CASSYVGPREKLFF
>-|TRBJ2-1|few|TRBV5-6
TGTGCCAGCAGCTTCCATCGCAATGAGCAGTTCTTC
CASSFHRNEQFF
>-|TRBJ1-2|-|TRBV28
TGTGCCAGCAGTTTACGGGGGGCGGGTGGCTACACCTTC
CASSLRGAGGYTF
>-|TRBJ1-2|-|TRBV19
TGTGCCAGTAGCCTGACAGCTAACTATGGCTACACCTTC
CASSLTANYGYTF
>TRBD1|TRBJ2-2|-|TRBV4-3
TGCGCCAGCAGCCAAGAGGCAGGGGGCATCGGGGAGCTGTTTTTT
CASSQEAGGIGELFF
>TRBD1|TRBJ1-6|-|TRBV4-3
TGCGCCAGCAGCTCTCGGGACAGTTCACCCCTCCACTTT
CASSSRDSSPLHF
>-|TRBJ1-4|-|TRBV7-9
TGTGCCAGCAGCTTCGGTTCCGATCATAATGAAAAACTGTTTTTT
CASSFGSDHNEKLFF
>-|TRBJ2-2|-|TRBV4-3
TGCGCCAGCAGCCAAGCCGGGGAGCTGTTTTTT
CASSQAGELFF
>-|TRBJ1-5|-|TRBV15
TGTGCCACCAGCATTCGACAGGCCTCCAATCAGCCCCAGCATTTT
CATSIRQASNQPQHF
>-|TRBJ1-5|-|TRBV7-8
TGTGCCAGCAGCTGGGGGGGCAATCAGCCCCAGCATTTT
CASSWGGNQPQHF
>TRBD2|TRBJ2-3|-|TRBV6-5
TGTGCCAGCAGTTACTCAGGGACTAGCGGGGATACGCAGTATTTT
CASSYSGTSGDTQYF
>-|TRBJ2-7|-|TRBV6-6
TGTGCCAGCAGTACCCCCTTGCTCCGGGACGAATACGAGCAGTACTTC
CASSTPLLRDEYEQYF
>TRBD1|TRBJ2-7|-|TRBV28
TGTGCCAGCAGTGGGACAGGGGGCGCCGAGCAGTACTTC
CASSGTGGAEQYF
>-|TRBJ1-2|-|TRBV13
TGTGCCAGCAGCTTAGGACTAAACTATGGCTACACCTTC
CASSLGLNYGYTF
>-|TRBJ2-1|-|TRBV7-9
TGTGCCAGCAGCTTAGTAGGTAGCGGAGGGGGTGATTGGCAGTTCTTC
CASSLVGSGGGDWQFF
>-|TRBJ1-1|once|TRBV30
TGTGCCCTCAACAGTGGGGGTTTAAAGGGTGCTTTCTTT
CALNSGGLKGAFF
>TRBD1|TRBJ2-3|-|TRBV9
TGTGCCAGCAGCCCCGAGGACAGGGTGACAGATACGCAGTATTTT
CASSPEDRVTDTQYF
>TRBD1|TRBJ1-1|-|TRBV7-6
TGTGCCAGCAGCTTTACCGGGACAGATGAAGCTTTCTTT
CASSFTGTDEAFF
>-|TRBJ1-1|once|TRBV7-8
TGTGCCAGCAGCTTAGCCCACGGATCGCGGGTTGCTTTCTTT
CASSLAHGSRVAFF
>-|TRBJ2-3|-|TRBV27
TGTGCCAGCAGTTTAGTCCTCGGGGATACGCAGTATTTT
CASSLVLGDTQYF